Presented here are 9 T cell receptor beta chains from one specimen sequenced in a study of blood T cell repertoires in COVID-19. Method: immunoSEQ multiplex PCR; TCRdb's copy keeps in-frame clones and lacks some. Of approximately 85,000 clones listed, more than 80% are singletons. What was sequenced was peripheral blood. The receptors here all came from a human donor in a cohort sampled during active COVID-19.

The V and J genes are TRBV28 and TRBJ2-4; no clear D. Germline CDR1 reads MDHEN; CDR2 reads SYDVKM. There are 11 residues in the CDR3. Trimming removed 7 bases at V and 8 bases at J, with 9 bases between. Written as DNA, the CDR3 is TGTGCCAGCACCTCGCAGGACATTCAGTACTTC. Its protein product is CASTSQDIQYF.

This clone has only a few counts. The rearrangement joins TRBV6-5 to TRBJ2-6, with D hard to call. CDR1 and CDR2 (germline): MNHEY, SVGAGI. The CDR3 extends over 15 amino acids. V lost 7 bases and J 2 bases, leaving 12 bases between the germline ends. The CDR3 bases are TGTGCCAGCAAAGGAGCCGAGGCTGGGGCCAACGTCCTGACTTTC. Its translation is CASKGAEAGANVLTF.

This chain uses TRBV6-5 with TRBJ2-2, with 8 bases lining up with TRBD2. The CDR3 is 15 amino acids. CDR1 is MNHEY and CDR2 is SVGAGI in the germline V gene. After removal of 7 bases from V and 0 bases from J, the junction contained 4 bases not matched to a gene. CDR3 nucleotide sequence: TGTGCCAGCAAGCGGGGGAGAGCGAACACCGGGGAGCTGTTTTTT. Residues: CASKRGRANTGELFF.

In DNA, the CDR3 is TGTGCCAGCAGCCAGAAGACTAGCGGGGGTACCTACAATGAGCAGTTCTTC. Protein: CASSQKTSGGTYNEQFF. The chain has TRBV5-4 and TRBJ2-1, with 12 bases aligning to TRBD2. J was trimmed by 2 bases and V by 4 bases; bases with no gene match: 7. Germline lookup yields CDR1 SGHNT and CDR2 YYREEE (reference sequence). The CDR3 is 17 amino acids.

The chain recombines TRBV6-5 with TRBJ1-2; no clear D. Germline V gene data show CDR1 as MNHEY and CDR2 as SVGAGI. V was pared by 6 bases and J by 7 bases, with 18 bases between. The CDR3 sequence is 14 residues long. The CDR3 coding sequence is TGTGCCAGCAGGAACAGCCGCCGGGAGGTTGGCTACACCTTC. As protein: CASRNSRREVGYTF.

The rearrangement joins TRBV5-1 to TRBJ2-5; 8 bases line up with TRBD1. Losses at the gene ends were 2 bases for V and 4 bases for J; bases not matched to a gene: 1. CDR1 is SGHRS and CDR2 is YFSETQ in the germline V gene. This CDR3 region has 13 residues. CDR3 amino acids: CASSFGQGETQYF. For the CDR3, the DNA is TGCGCCAGCAGCTTTGGACAGGGAGAGACCCAGTACTTC.

This chain connects TRBV2 to TRBJ2-1; 13 bases map to TRBD2. The CDR3 totals 13 residues. V was pared by 7 bases and J by 12 bases, with 6 bases of the junction left unmatched. Germline V CDR1 and CDR2: SNHLY, FYNNEI. The CDR3 DNA reads TGTGCCAGCAAAATTGGGACTAGCGGGGTGCAGTTCTTC. It codes for CASKIGTSGVQFF.

The V gene is TRBV12-3 or TRBV12-4, the J gene TRBJ1-1; 12 bases agree with TRBD1. The CDR3 has 13 amino acids. After removal of 4 bases from V and 9 bases from J, the junction contained 3 bases not matched to a gene. DNA for the CDR3: TGTGCCAGCAGTTCCCGGGACAGGGGGCAAGCTTTCTTT. It is translated as CASSSRDRGQAFF.

The chain combines TRBV2 with TRBJ1-4, with D maybe TRBD1 (6 bases). CDR1 SNHLY and CDR2 FYNNEI come from the germline V gene. Trimming took off 6 bases at V and 0 bases at J, with 29 bases between the two ends. The CDR3 contains 21 residues. CDR3 DNA sequence: TGTGCCAGCAGAGAGGAAAGGGGCAGGGGCGAACATTACCCAACTAATGAAAAACTGTTTTTT. Translation: CASREERGRGEHYPTNEKLFF.